One and the same sample provided the 26 T cell receptor beta chains below, sequenced in a study of blood T cell repertoires in COVID-19. Sequenced by immunoSEQ multiplex PCR; TCRdb stores in-frame clones only, minus some. The sample has around 300,000 clones, about 87% seen once. Sequenced: PBMCs or T cells enriched from blood (not recorded which). The receptor set was obtained from a woman between 45 and 65 years old who had recovered from COVID-19.

This chain uses TRBV3-1 (or the pseudogene TRBV3-2) with TRBJ2-7; 7 bases are shared with TRBD2. CDR3 length equals 16 residues. With 4 bases clipped from V and 7 bases from J, the junction kept 16 bases outside the gene matches. Germline V lookup: CDR1 LGHDT, CDR2 YNNKEL (reference sequence). In DNA form, the CDR3 reads TGTGCCAGCAGCCCGCGGGGACTACTATCGATAAGGGAGCAGTACTTC. Protein: CASSPRGLLSIREQYF.

This chain uses TRBV6-2 or TRBV6-3 with TRBJ2-7; tentatively, D is TRBD2 (6 bases). This CDR3 is 14 amino acids long. The ends were cut back, 3 bases at V and 3 bases at J, with 12 bases in the middle. Germline CDR1 and CDR2: MNHEY and SVGEGT. CDR3 bases: TGTGCCAGCAGTTATGGAGGGAAAGTCTACGAGCAGTACTTC. Amino acids: CASSYGGKVYEQYF.

The gene calls are TRBV27 and TRBJ2-1, with 8 bases aligning to TRBD1. From germline, CDR1 is MNHEY and CDR2 SMNVEV (reference sequence). The V and J ends lost 3 bases and 8 bases, in that order; junction bases with no gene match: 15. The CDR3 spans 17 residues. CDR3 DNA: TGTGCCAGCAGTTTCCCCTATCGGACAGGGAGATTTGATGAGCAGTTCTTC. As protein: CASSFPYRTGRFDEQFF.

V is TRBV19 and J is TRBJ1-1; no clear D. Deletions cut 5 bases from V and 0 bases from J, with 13 bases between. Germline V gene lookup returns CDR1 LNHDA and CDR2 SQIVND (reference sequence). This CDR3 has 15 residues. In nucleotides, the CDR3 is TGTGCCAGTAGTCCTTCCCTGCGTTTGAACACTGAAGCTTTCTTT. As protein: CASSPSLRLNTEAFF.

This clone appeared a single time. The rearrangement links TRBV7-2 to TRBJ1-3; D is unclear. The CDR3 has 14 residues. The V and J ends lost 4 bases and 1 base respectively, with 8 bases between them. Germline CDR1 and CDR2: SGHTA and FQGNSA. DNA for the CDR3: TGTGCCAGCAGCTCGGGTAATTCTGGAAACACCATATATTTT. It translates to CASSSGNSGNTIYF.

The gene calls are TRBV7-3 and TRBJ2-1; 8 bases map to TRBD2. The CDR3 totals 14 residues. The V gene end was trimmed by 5 bases and the J gene end by 12 bases; junction bases not matched to a gene: 12. Germline CDR1 reads SGHTA; CDR2 reads FQGTGA. The CDR3 region is CASSRLSTSGGQFF. CDR3 nucleotides: TGTGCCAGCAGCCGGCTAAGCACTAGCGGTGGGCAGTTCTTC.

The CDR3 DNA follows: TGTGCCAGCAGCGTCGGGAGGCATACGAACACTGAAGCTTTCTTT. The encoded protein is CASSVGRHTNTEAFF. The chain is built from TRBV7-2 and TRBJ1-1; D is ambiguous. This CDR3 has 15 residues. Per the germline V gene, CDR1 is SGHTA and CDR2 is FQGNSA. The V and J ends lost 5 bases and 1 base respectively, with 14 bases between them. The full variable domain, completed using reference TRBV7-2 and TRBJ1-1, is GAGVSQSPSNKVTEKGKDVELRCDPISGHTALYWYRQSLGQGLEFLIYFQGNSAPDKSGLPSDRFSAERTGGSVSTLTIQRTQQEDSAVYLCASSVGRHTNTEAFFGQGTRLTVV.

The rearrangement uses TRBV24-1 and TRBJ1-4; D is perhaps TRBD1 (5 bases). V lost 3 bases to trimming and J lost 5 bases, with 15 bases between them. The CDR3 loop spans 16 amino acids. Germline assignment: CDR1 KGHDR and CDR2 SFDVKD. The CDR3 nucleotides are TGTGCCACCAGTGATGGGGGGGGTTCTGAAAATGAAAAACTGTTTTTT. This translates into CATSDGGGSENEKLFF.

The chain recombines TRBV9 with TRBJ2-2; 10 bases are shared with TRBD2. Germline V CDR1 and CDR2: SGDLS, YYNGEE. There are 17 residues in the CDR3. V was clipped by 3 bases and J by 4 bases; unmatched bases: 9. The CDR3, as DNA: TGTGCCAGCAGCGCTCAAAGGGGGACTAGCGTCACCGGGGAGCTGTTTTTT. Protein: CASSAQRGTSVTGELFF. The whole variable domain, filled in from reference TRBV9 and TRBJ2-2, reads DSGVTQTPKHLITATGQRVTLRCSPRSGDLSVYWYQQSLDQGLQFLIQYYNGEERAKGNILERFSAQQFPDLHSELNLSSLELGDSALYFCASSAQRGTSVTGELFFGEGSRLTVL.

The chain carries TRBV30 and TRBJ2-1; 13 bases align to TRBD2. V lost 5 bases and J lost 1; bases outside the gene matches: 2. The CDR3 is made up of 15 amino acids. Germline V gene sequence: CDR1 GTSNPN, CDR2 SVGIG (reference sequence). Written as DNA, the CDR3 is TGTGCCTGGGGGGGACTAGCGGGATCCTACAATGAGCAGTTCTTC. As protein: CAWGGLAGSYNEQFF.

The chain links TRBV15 to TRBJ1-5, with 10 bases that match TRBD1. The germline CDR1 and CDR2 sequences are LNHNV and YYDKDF (reference sequence). Unmatched junction bases numbered 7, after V lost 5 bases and J lost 3 bases. The CDR3 covers 16 residues. The CDR3 loop is CATSRSGTGDNQPQHF. In DNA, the CDR3 is TGTGCCACCAGCCGCTCCGGGACAGGGGACAATCAGCCCCAGCATTTT.

The CDR3 is CASYTDGAYNEQFF. The CDR3 DNA follows: TGTGCCAGCTACACGGACGGGGCCTACAATGAGCAGTTCTTC. V is TRBV18 and J is TRBJ2-1, with D perhaps TRBD2 (5 bases). Germline assignment: CDR1 KGHSH and CDR2 LQKENI. Between the trimmed V and J ends, which lost 7 bases and 2 bases, there was a span of 12 bases. The CDR3 is made up of 14 amino acids.

The V call is TRBV28, the J call TRBJ2-4, with 7 positions matching TRBD1. Germline V CDR1 and CDR2: MDHEN, SYDVKM. The CDR3 contains 14 residues. Trimming cost V 7 bases and J 4 bases; bases outside gene matches: 7. CDR3 amino acids: CASTPQGQKNIQYF. The CDR3 nucleotides read TGTGCCAGCACCCCCCAGGGACAGAAAAACATTCAGTACTTC.

Only one count was recorded for this clone. The chain is built from TRBV29-1 and TRBJ1-1, with D possibly TRBD1 on 5 matching bases. The CDR3 runs 14 residues. Germline assignment: CDR1 SQVTM and CDR2 ANQGSEA. V shed 7 bases and J shed 2 bases, with 17 bases lying between them. The CDR3 reads CSAAWGYLNTEAFF. The CDR3 DNA reads TGCAGCGCCGCATGGGGCTACCTAAACACTGAAGCTTTCTTT.

This rearrangement joins TRBV20-1 to TRBJ2-3; 7 bases line up with TRBD2. The CDR3 sequence is 17 residues long. CDR1 is DFQATT and CDR2 is SNEGSKA in the germline V gene (reference sequence). Trimming took 3 bases from V and 0 from J; bases not matched to a gene: 12. The CDR3 nucleotides are TGCAGTGCTAGTACCAGCGGGGAGGACCTTAGCACAGATACGCAGTATTTT. The encoded protein is CSASTSGEDLSTDTQYF.

The V and J genes are TRBV6-5 and TRBJ1-1, with a tentative D call TRBD1 (5 bases). CDR1 is MNHEY and CDR2 is SVGAGI in the germline V gene. Between the trimmed V and J ends, which lost 4 bases and 1 base, there was a span of 10 bases. This CDR3 contains 14 residues. CDR3 bases: TGTGCCAGCAGTTCCAATGACAGGAACACTGAAGCTTTCTTT. Translating gives CASSSNDRNTEAFF.

The chain joins TRBV7-2 to TRBJ2-1, with a tentative D call TRBD2 (5 bases). Looked up from germline, CDR1 is SGHTA and CDR2 is FQGNSA. This CDR3 is 15 amino acids long. V was shortened by 6 bases and J by 1 base, with 13 bases between the two germline ends. CDR3 sequence (DNA): TGTGCCAGCAGACCCCGTCGGGATTCCTACAATGAGCAGTTCTTC. Translated, it gives CASRPRRDSYNEQFF.

The rearrangement uses TRBV15 and TRBJ2-3; the D is unclear. CDR1 LNHNV and CDR2 YYDKDF come from the germline V gene (reference sequence). V lost 3 bases to trimming and J lost 2 bases, with 12 bases between them. The CDR3 totals 15 residues. CDR3 sequence (DNA): TGTGCCACCAGCAGGATACCGACATCCACAGATACGCAGTATTTT. Translated, it gives CATSRIPTSTDTQYF.

This sequence joins TRBV5-1 and TRBJ2-5, with unresolved D. The germline gives CDR1 SGHRS, CDR2 YFSETQ. The CDR3 runs to 12 residues. Deletions cut 4 bases from V and 4 bases from J, with 8 bases between. CDR3 sequence reads: CASSQRGETQYF. CDR3 bases: TGCGCCAGCAGCCAGCGCGGAGAGACCCAGTACTTC.

V usage is TRBV9 and J usage is TRBJ2-7, with 8 bases aligning to TRBD2. CDR1 SGDLS and CDR2 YYNGEE come from the germline V gene. This CDR3 spans 14 amino acids. V shed 4 bases, J shed 5 bases, and the junction held 8 bases outside the gene matches. The chain's CDR3 is CASSPGLGVDEQYF. Here the CDR3 DNA reads TGTGCCAGCAGCCCGGGACTAGGGGTTGACGAGCAGTACTTC.

The chain uses TRBV6-2 or TRBV6-3 and TRBJ1-1; D not certain. Per the germline V gene, CDR1 is MNHEY and CDR2 is SVGEGT. V lost 1 base and J 5 bases, leaving 8 bases between the germline ends. The CDR3 covers 13 residues. In DNA, the CDR3 is TGTGCCAGCAGTTACTACGGGGTTACTGAAGCTTTCTTT. Protein: CASSYYGVTEAFF.

This chain connects TRBV6-5 to TRBJ2-3, with D possibly TRBD2 on 6 matching bases. The CDR3 runs 13 residues. Germline-derived CDR1 and CDR2 are MNHEY and SVGAGI. V lost 6 bases and J lost 4, with 11 bases in between. This CDR3 reads CASRGLKADTQYF. In nucleotides, the CDR3 is TGTGCCAGCAGGGGACTGAAGGCAGATACGCAGTATTTT.

A remark on this clone: Other DNA sequences in the same sample also yield this CDR3. This chain uses TRBV9 with TRBJ1-2, with TRBD1 as a possible D gene (6 bases). This CDR3 has 13 residues. Trimming took 2 bases from V and 5 from J, leaving 10 bases between them. Germline V gene lookup returns CDR1 SGDLS and CDR2 YYNGEE. In nucleotides, the CDR3 is TGTGCCAGCAGCGTGGGAGGGACATATGGCTACACCTTC. This sequence encodes CASSVGGTYGYTF.

The chain has TRBV7-2 and TRBJ1-2; D remains ambiguous. CDR1 is SGHTA and CDR2 is FQGNSA in the germline V gene. Deletions cut 4 bases from V and 0 bases from J, with 6 bases between. This CDR3 is 13 amino acids long. This chain's CDR3 is CASSSLANYGYTF. The CDR3 DNA reads TGTGCCAGCAGCTCATTAGCTAACTATGGCTACACCTTC.

The V and J genes are TRBV5-5 and TRBJ1-4, with D possibly matching TRBD1 (5 bases). Germline lookup yields CDR1 SGHKS and CDR2 YYEKEE (reference sequence). The CDR3 has 15 residues. The V end lost 3 bases, the J end lost 1 base, and 10 bases lay between the germline ends. The CDR3 spells CASSSTGQTNEKLFF. CDR3 sequence (DNA): TGTGCCAGCAGCTCAACAGGACAAACTAATGAAAAACTGTTTTTT.

The rearrangement uses TRBV5-6 and TRBJ2-7; 7 bases match TRBD1. Unmatched junction bases numbered 4, after V lost 0 bases and J lost 7 bases. Germline loops: CDR1 SGHDT, CDR2 YYEEEE. This CDR3 has 13 amino acids. This CDR3 reads CASSLGTGEEQYF. In nucleotides, the CDR3 is TGTGCCAGCAGCTTGGGTACAGGGGAAGAGCAGTACTTC. Based on the CDR3 plus reference TRBV5-6 and TRBJ2-7, the full variable domain is DAGVTQSPTHLIKTRGQQVTLRCSPKSGHDTVSWYQQALGQGPQFIFQYYEEEERQRGNFPDRFSGHQFPNYSSELNVNALLLGDSALYLCASSLGTGEEQYFGPGTRLTVT.